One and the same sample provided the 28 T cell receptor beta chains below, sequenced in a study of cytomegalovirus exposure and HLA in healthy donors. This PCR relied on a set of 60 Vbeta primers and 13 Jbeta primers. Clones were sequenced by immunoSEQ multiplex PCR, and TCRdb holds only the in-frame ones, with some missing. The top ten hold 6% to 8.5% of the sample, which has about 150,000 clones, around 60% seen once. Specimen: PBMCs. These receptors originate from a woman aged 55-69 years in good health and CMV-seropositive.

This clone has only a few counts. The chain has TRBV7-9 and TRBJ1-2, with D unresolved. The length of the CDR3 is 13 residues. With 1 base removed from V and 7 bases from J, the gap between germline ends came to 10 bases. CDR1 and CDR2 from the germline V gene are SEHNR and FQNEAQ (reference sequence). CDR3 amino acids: CASSLGEGGGYTF. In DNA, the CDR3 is TGTGCCAGCAGCTTAGGGGAGGGAGGTGGCTACACCTTC.

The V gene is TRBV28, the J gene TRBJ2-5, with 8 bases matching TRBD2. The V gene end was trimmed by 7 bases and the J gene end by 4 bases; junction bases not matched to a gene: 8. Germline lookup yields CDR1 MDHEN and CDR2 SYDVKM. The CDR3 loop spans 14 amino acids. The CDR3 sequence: CASTLAGGSETQYF. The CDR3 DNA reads TGTGCCAGCACTCTTGCGGGAGGATCAGAGACCCAGTACTTC.

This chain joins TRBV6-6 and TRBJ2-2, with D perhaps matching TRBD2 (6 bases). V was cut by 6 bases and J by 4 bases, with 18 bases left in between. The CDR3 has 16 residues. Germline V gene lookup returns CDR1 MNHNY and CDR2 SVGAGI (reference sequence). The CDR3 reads CASSPLGGGVTGELFF. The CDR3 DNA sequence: TGTGCCAGCAGCCCTTTGGGGGGAGGCGTCACCGGGGAGCTGTTTTTT.

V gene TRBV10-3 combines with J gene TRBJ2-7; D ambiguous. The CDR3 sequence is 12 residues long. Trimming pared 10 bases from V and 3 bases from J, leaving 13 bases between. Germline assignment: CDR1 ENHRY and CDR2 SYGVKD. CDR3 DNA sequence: TGTGCCACCTCCGGGTCCGTCTACGAGCAGTACTTC. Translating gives CATSGSVYEQYF.

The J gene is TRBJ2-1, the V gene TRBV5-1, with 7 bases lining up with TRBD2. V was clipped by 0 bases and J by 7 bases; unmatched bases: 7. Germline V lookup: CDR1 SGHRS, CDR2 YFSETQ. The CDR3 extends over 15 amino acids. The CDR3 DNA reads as TGCGCCAGCAGCTTGGCCGGGGGGTGGCGAAATGAGCAGTTCTTC. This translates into CASSLAGGWRNEQFF.

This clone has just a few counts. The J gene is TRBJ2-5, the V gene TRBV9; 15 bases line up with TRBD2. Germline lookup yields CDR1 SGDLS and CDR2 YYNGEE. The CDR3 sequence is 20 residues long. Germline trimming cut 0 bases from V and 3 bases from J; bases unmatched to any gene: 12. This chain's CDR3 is CASSVASGTSGRRRKETQYF. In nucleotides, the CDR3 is TGTGCCAGCAGCGTAGCCTCAGGGACTAGCGGGAGGCGAAGAAAAGAGACCCAGTACTTC. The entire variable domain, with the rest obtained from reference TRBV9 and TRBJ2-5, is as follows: DSGVTQTPKHLITATGQRVTLRCSPRSGDLSVYWYQQSLDQGLQFLIQYYNGEERAKGNILERFSAQQFPDLHSELNLSSLELGDSALYFCASSVASGTSGRRRKETQYFGPGTRLLVL.

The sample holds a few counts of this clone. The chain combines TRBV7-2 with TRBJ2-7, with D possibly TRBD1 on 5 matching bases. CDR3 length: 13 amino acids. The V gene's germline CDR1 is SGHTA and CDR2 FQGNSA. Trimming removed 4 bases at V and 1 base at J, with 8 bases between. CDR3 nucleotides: TGTGCCAGCAGCTCCAGGGCATCCTACGAGCAGTACTTC. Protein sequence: CASSSRASYEQYF. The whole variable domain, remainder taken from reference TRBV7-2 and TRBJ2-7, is GAGVSQSPSNKVTEKGKDVELRCDPISGHTALYWYRQSLGQGLEFLIYFQGNSAPDKSGLPSDRFSAERTGGSVSTLTIQRTQQEDSAVYLCASSSRASYEQYFGPGTRLTVT.

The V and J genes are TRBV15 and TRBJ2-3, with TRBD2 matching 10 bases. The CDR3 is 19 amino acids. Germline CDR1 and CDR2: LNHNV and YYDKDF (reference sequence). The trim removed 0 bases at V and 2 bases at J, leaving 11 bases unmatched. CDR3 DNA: TGTGCCACCAGCAGAGATATAGCTAGCGGGGGCTACACCACAGATACGCAGTATTTT. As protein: CATSRDIASGGYTTDTQYF.

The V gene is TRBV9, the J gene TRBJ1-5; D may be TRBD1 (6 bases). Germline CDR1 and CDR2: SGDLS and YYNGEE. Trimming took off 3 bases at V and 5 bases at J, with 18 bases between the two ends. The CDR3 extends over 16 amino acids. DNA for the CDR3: TGTGCCAGCAGCGAGGGGAGGGGGACACAACATCAGCCCCAGCATTTT. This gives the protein CASSEGRGTQHQPQHF.

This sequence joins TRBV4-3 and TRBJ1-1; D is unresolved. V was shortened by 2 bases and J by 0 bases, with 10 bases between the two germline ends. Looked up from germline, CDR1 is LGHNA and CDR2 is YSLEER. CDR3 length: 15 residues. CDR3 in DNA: TGCGCCAGCAGCCAAATGGGCCCTATGAACACTGAAGCTTTCTTT. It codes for CASSQMGPMNTEAFF.

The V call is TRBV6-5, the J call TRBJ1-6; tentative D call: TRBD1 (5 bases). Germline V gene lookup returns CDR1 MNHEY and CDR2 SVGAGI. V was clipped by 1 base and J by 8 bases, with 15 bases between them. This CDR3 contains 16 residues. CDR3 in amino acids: CASSYLTDDLDSPLHF. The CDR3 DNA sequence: TGTGCCAGCAGTTACTTGACAGACGACTTGGATTCACCCCTCCACTTT.

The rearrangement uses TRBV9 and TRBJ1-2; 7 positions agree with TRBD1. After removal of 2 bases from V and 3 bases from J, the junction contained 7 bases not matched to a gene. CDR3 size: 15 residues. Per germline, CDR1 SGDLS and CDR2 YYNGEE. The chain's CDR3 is CASSVDRDPYYGYTF. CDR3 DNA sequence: TGTGCCAGCAGCGTTGACAGGGATCCGTACTATGGCTACACCTTC.

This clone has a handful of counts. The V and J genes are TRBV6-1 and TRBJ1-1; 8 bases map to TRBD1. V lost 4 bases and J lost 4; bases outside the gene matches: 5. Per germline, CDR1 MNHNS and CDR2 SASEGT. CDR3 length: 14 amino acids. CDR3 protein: CASSVTGEGTEAFF. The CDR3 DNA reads TGTGCCAGCAGTGTGACAGGGGAGGGCACTGAAGCTTTCTTT.

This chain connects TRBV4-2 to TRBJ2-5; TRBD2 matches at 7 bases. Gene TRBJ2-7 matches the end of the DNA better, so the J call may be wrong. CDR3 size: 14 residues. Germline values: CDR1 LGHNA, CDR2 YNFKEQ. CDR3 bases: TGTGCCAGCAGCCAAGAAGTAGCGGGTTACGAGCAGTACTTC. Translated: CASSQEVAGYEQYF.

CDR3 in amino acids: CASSTGQEPEKLFF. CDR3 DNA sequence: TGTGCCAGCAGCACCGGACAGGAGCCTGAAAAACTGTTTTTT. V and J are TRBV6-6 and TRBJ1-4; 7 nucleotides line up with TRBD1. Germline loops: CDR1 MNHNY, CDR2 SVGAGI (reference sequence). V lost 6 bases, J lost 7 bases, and 8 bases stayed unmatched. The CDR3 runs to 14 residues.

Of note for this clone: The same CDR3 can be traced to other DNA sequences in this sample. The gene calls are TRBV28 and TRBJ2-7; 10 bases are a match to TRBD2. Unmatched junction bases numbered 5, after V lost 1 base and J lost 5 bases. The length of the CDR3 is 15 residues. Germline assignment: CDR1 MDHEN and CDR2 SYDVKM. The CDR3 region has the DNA TGTGCCAGCAGTTTATTAAGAGGACTAGCGGACGAGCAGTACTTC. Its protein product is CASSLLRGLADEQYF.

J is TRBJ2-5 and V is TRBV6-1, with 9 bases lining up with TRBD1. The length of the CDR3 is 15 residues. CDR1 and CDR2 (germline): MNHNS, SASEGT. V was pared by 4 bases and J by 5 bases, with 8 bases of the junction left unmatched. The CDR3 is CASSGETGGLETQYF. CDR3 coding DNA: TGTGCCAGCAGTGGAGAAACAGGGGGCTTGGAGACCCAGTACTTC.

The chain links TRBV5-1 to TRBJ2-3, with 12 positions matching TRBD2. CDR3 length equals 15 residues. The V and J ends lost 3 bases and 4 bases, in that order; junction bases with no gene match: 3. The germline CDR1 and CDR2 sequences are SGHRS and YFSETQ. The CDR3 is CASSWTSGIPDTQYF. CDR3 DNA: TGCGCCAGCAGCTGGACTAGCGGGATCCCAGATACGCAGTATTTT.

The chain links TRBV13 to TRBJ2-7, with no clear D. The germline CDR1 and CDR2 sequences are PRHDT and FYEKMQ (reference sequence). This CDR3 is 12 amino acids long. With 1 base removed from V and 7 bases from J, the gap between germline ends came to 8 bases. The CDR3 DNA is TGTGCCAGCAGCTTAGCGGGTCAGGAGCAGTACTTC. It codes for CASSLAGQEQYF.

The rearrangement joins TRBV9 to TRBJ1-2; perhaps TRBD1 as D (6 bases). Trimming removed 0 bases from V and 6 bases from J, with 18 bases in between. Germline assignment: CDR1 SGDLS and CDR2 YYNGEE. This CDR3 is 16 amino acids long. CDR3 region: CASSVDSHGRTDGYTF. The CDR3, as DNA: TGTGCCAGCAGCGTAGATTCCCATGGACGGACAGATGGCTACACCTTC.

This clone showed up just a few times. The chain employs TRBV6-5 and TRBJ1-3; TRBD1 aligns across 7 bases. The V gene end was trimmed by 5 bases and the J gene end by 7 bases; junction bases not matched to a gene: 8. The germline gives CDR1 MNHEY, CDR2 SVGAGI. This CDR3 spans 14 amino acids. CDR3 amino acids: CASSRQGVSNTIYF. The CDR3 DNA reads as TGTGCCAGCAGTCGACAGGGAGTTAGTAACACCATATATTTT.

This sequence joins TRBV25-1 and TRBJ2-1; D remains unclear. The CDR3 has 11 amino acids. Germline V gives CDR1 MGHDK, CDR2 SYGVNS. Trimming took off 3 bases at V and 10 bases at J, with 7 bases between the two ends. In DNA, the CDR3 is TGTGCCAGCAGTGATAACTTAGAGCAGTTCTTC. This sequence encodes CASSDNLEQFF.

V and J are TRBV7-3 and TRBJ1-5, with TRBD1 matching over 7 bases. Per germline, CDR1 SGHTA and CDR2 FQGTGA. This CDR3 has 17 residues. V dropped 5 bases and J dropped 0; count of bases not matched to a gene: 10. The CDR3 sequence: CASSLGGDRLSNQPQHF. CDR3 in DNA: TGTGCCAGCAGCCTCGGCGGGGACAGACTTAGCAATCAGCCCCAGCATTTT.

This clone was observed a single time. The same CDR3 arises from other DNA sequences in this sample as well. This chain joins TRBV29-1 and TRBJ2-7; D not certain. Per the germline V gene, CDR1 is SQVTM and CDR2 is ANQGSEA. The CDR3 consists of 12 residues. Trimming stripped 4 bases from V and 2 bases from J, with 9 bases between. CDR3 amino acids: CSVGGETYEQYF. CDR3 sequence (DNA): TGCAGCGTTGGAGGCGAGACCTACGAGCAGTACTTC.

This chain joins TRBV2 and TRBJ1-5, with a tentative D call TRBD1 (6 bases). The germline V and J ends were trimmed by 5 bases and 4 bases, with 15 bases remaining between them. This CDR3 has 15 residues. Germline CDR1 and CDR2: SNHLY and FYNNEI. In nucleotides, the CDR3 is TGTGCCAGCAGTAACAGGGCAGGTGAGAATCAGCCCCAGCATTTT. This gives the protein CASSNRAGENQPQHF.

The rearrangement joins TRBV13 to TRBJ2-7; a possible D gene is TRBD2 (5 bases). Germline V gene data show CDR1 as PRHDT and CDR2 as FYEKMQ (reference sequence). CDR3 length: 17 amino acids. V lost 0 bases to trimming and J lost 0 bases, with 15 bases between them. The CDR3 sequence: CASSLGLRVGSSYEQYF. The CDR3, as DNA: TGTGCCAGCAGCTTAGGCCTTCGGGTAGGGAGCTCCTACGAGCAGTACTTC.

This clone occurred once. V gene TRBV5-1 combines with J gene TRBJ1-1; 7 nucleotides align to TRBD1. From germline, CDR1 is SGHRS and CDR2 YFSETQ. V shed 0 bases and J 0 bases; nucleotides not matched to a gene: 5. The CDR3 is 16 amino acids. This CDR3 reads CASSLAQGQMNTEAFF. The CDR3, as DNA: TGCGCCAGCAGCTTGGCCCAGGGACAGATGAACACTGAAGCTTTCTTT.

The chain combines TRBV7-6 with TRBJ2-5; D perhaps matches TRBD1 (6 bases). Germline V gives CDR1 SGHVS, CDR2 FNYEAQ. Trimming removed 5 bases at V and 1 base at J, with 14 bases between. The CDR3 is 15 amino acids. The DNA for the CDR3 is TGTGCCAGCAGCCTAAGATGGGGGCCCCAAGAGACCCAGTACTTC. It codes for CASSLRWGPQETQYF.